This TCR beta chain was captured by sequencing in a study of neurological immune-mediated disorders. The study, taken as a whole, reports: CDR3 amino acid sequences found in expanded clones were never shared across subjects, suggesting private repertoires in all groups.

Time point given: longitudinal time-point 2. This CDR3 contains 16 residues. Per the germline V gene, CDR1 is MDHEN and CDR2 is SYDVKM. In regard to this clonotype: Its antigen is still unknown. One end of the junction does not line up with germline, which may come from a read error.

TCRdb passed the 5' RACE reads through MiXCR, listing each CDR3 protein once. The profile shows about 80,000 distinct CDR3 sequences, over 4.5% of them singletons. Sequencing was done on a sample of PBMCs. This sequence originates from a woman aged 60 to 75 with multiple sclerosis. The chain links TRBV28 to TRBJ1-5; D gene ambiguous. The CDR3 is CASSLSASSGDQTQHF. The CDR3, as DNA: TGTGCCAGCAGTTTATCGGCGTCGTCGGGCGATCAGACCCAGCATTTT.